This T cell receptor (beta chain) comes out of a study of cytomegalovirus exposure and HLA in healthy donors (dated by TCRdb to about 2017). With regard to the full study: An earlier analysis of fewer than 750 of the donors reported under 300 Gb of sequence data and around 110 million unique TCR beta sequences obtained from about 179 million T cells. A later genetic analysis used genome-wide SNP genotypes for about 60% of the roughly 670 donors, treating that subset as a discovery cohort. On average, around 200,000 unique TCR beta nucleotide sequences were sequenced per donor among a few hundred genotyped donors of the cohort, with roughly a sixth of those sequences being non-productive. The study combined high-throughput TCR immunosequencing, statistical association of individual TCRs with disease status, and machine learning to predict cytomegalovirus infection status. In the later analysis, no new phenotypic data were used to find candidate immune exposures; instead, reliance was placed on TCR beta sequences and their occurrence across donors. All discovery cohort repertoires had been generated on a single sequencing platform. In addition to the first cohort of approximately 670 subjects, a separate validation cohort of some 120 different subjects was used. Donor age, sex, ethnicity and CMV serostatus were compiled alongside the repertoire data. The number of typed donors differed by locus: roughly 629-640 for A, B, C, DRB1 and DQB1; 500 to 550 for DQA1; about 600 for DPA1; and around 450 for DPB1. An earlier analysis of some 500 of the donors used high-throughput TCR beta sequencing to judge whether each TCR beta V gene segment behaved as functional or pseudogenic. A later analysis re-examined previously published TCR beta repertoires from roughly 720 donors and added high-resolution HLA genotyping to investigate patterns of TCR occurrence. Of the approximately 400 genotyped donors, roughly 85% fell in the genetic ancestry cluster associated with self-reported Caucasian donors. About 320 gigabases of sequencing data and approximately 85 million unique TCR sequences were included in an early release covering roughly 700 HLA-typed donors. The study aimed to test whether signatures of past pathogen exposure could be identified by cataloging public T cell receptors. A handful of DR-DQ haplotypes were handled as single units for association and clustering because linkage in the cohort was strong. Using immunosequencing, the study profiled T cell repertoires from approximately 700 subjects and related those repertoires to cytomegalovirus serostatus. Class I and class II HLA loci were covered by the typing at four-digit resolution.

The table lists this clone with a count of one. This clone's antigen is unknown. Base qualities are missing; no much larger clone stands one base away. The paper as a whole reports these results and caveats: The classifier was reported to diagnose cytomegalovirus status with high specificity and sensitivity in both the original cohort and the validation cohort. In vitro tests confirmed that a few of the cytomegalovirus-associated TCR beta chains recognize cytomegalovirus antigens. About 17 rarely observed V segments, including chromosome 9 orphons, were excluded from the earlier analysis of a few hundred of the donors because counts were too low. In a later analysis, most CMV-associated TCR beta chains were found to appear HLA-restricted, with HLA associations seemingly driven largely by CMV exposure. For the cohort, immune exposure information was limited to CMV serostatus. A later analysis reported that several top co-occurrence clusters appeared linked to parvovirus B19, influenza, CMV and Epstein-Barr virus. The presence/absence analyses assumed that sequencing depth was roughly uniform across donors, and that assumption may not be true. In an earlier analysis of approximately 590 of the donors, most TCR beta V segments appeared in productive rearrangements about 90% or about 30% of the time, broadly matching IMGT annotations. A later genetic analysis associated a missense DCLRE1C variant with V-gene and J-gene trimming of TCR beta chains, and an independent cohort replicated the association. Compared with the roughly 670-donor mean, donors in an Asian-associated ancestry cluster had fewer N-insertions in productive TCRs, according to a later genetic analysis. In a later analysis, HLA-associated TCR beta chains were found to be more clonally expanded and to have lower generation probabilities than equally common non-associated chains. Because some donors lacked HLA typing at each locus, the association tests relied only on the typed subset. The study listed 170 or so TCR beta chains as associated with cytomegalovirus. In a later analysis, the rate of TCR association differed among HLA loci, with DRB1 alleles having the most associated TCRs and HLA-C alleles having the fewest. Linkage disequilibrium might explain the correlated functional status among segregating V segments, but an unknown experimental factor could not be ruled out. Some IMGT-functional V segments, including TRBV6-2 and TRBV6-3, could not be told apart with the 87-base-pair reads, so those segments were excluded. Assigning TCR associations to individual alleles was difficult when HLA alleles, especially DR and DQ, strongly co-occurred. The sequencing pipeline was judged likely to have produced a cluster of highly shared sequence variants as a technical artifact. It was suggested by the authors that the approach could potentially be generalized to other disease states and immunological phenotypes. A further reported finding was that TCR beta sequences accurately predicted the HLA-A and HLA-B alleles for most subjects in the first cohort. At a false discovery rate of 0.05, a later analysis linked 16,000 or so TCR beta sequences to specific HLA alleles. Only TCR beta chains were sequenced in this cohort, and the absence of alpha or paired-chain data limited detectable features. Most TCR sequences were seen in very few donors, while some public TCRs were found in many individuals.

For CDR1 and CDR2, the germline V gene (reference sequence) lists GTSNPN and SVGIG. V loses 0 bases, J loses 5 bases, and the germline ends lie 13 bases apart. Reading from cysteine to phenylalanine, the CDR3 counts 14 amino acids. The sequence is cut down to CDR3 DNA, 42 bases in frame from base 1. Libraries were prepared through the immunoSEQ multiplex PCR assay. For the multiplex PCR, a mixture combining 60 forward primers for TCR Vbeta segments and 13 reverse primers for TCR Jbeta segments was used. A multiplex PCR assay on genomic DNA amplified the CDR3 region of rearranged TCR beta genes. On the Illumina HiSeq System, the amplified TCR beta libraries were sequenced as 87-base-pair reads. On the study's bioinformatics: A later analysis tallied approximately 87 million unique TCR beta chains across the roughly 610 repertoires, and around 9.9 million of those chains were shared by two or more donors. Raw reads were error-corrected and collapsed into unique sequences with a nearest-neighbor algorithm that merged closely related sequences to remove PCR and sequencing errors. CDR3 sequences were aligned to IMGT reference sequences to assign V, D and J gene segments. For a sequence to be retained, a match of at least six nucleotides was required to both a V gene segment and a J gene segment. Rearrangements were called productive when the CDR3 lacked stop codons and stayed in frame with V and J; all others were non-productive. CDR3 was defined according to IMGT convention as the region running from the second conserved V-encoded cysteine to the conserved J-encoded phenylalanine. Sequences without an unambiguous match to a single V gene segment were excluded from the earlier analysis of 450 to 650 of the donors. An earlier analysis of 587 of the donors called V segments functional above 56.7% productive rearrangements and segregating when the between-donor standard deviation exceeded 5%. A statistical classification framework was built to diagnose cytomegalovirus status from the catalog of TCR beta chain sequences. In a later analysis, TCR nucleotide sequences were compared against IMGT/GENE-DB human TR gene sequences so that V and J genes could be assigned. In a later analysis, CDR3 sequences and most-parsimonious VDJ recombination scenarios were assigned using the TCRdist pipeline. In a later analysis, each TCR beta chain was defined by its CDR3 amino acid sequence together with its V-gene family, and reads lacking a unique V-gene family were excluded. A later analysis removed roughly 590 highly shared, low-generation-probability nucleotide sequences to deal with suspected cross-contamination and a sequencing artifact. A later analysis calculated a clonal expansion index for each public chain from normalized within-repertoire ranks of inferred template counts. In a later analysis, generation probabilities were computed using a VDJ recombination model fitted to out-of-frame rearrangements, and the results were checked against IGoR. In a later analysis, TCR-TCR, TCR-HLA and TCR-CMV co-occurrence was scored with hypergeometric tests, and a repertoire-size bias correction was applied to TCR pairs. In a later analysis, false discovery rates were estimated by permuting HLA or CMV assignments 20 times. In a later analysis, co-occurring TCRs were grouped with DBSCAN, and TCRdist sequence similarity was added when clustering was performed within HLA-allele-positive subsets. For co-occurrence clustering, repertoires with fewer than 30,000 or more than 120,000 public chains were excluded, along with roughly 5 repertoires with anomalous nucleotide sharing. TCRdb mirrors the immuneACCESS table, restricted to in-frame sequences. Some clones are absent from its copies; in checked studies, under half trace to an unresolved V gene, and the reason for the others is unknown. The V and J calls and clone size come from that table; D and trimming were worked out from the DNA. The sample table lists about 150,000 clones, less than 85% of them with a count of one. The ten biggest clones cover under 8.5% of the sample.

The cohort was made up of 500 to 850 healthy bone marrow donors. At the time of sampling, every cohort member was nominally healthy, though immune exposures that went unrecorded were likely present. The donor was CMV seropositive and was included in the group of 300 or so seropositive cohort members. Each donor provided a peripheral blood sample, and peripheral blood mononuclear cells were used for TCR beta sequencing. The Qiagen DNeasy Blood Extraction Kit was used to extract genomic DNA from the blood cell samples. The V and J genes are TRBV30 and TRBJ2-5, and the D gene may be TRBD1, 6 bases matching. This sequence was found in a woman between 50 and 59 years old in good health and CMV-seropositive. Sequencing used PBMCs. The CDR3 is CAWSVQGGEETQYF. The DNA reads as follows: TGTGCCTGGAGTGTACAAGGGGGAGAGGAGACCCAGTACTTC.